The sequence of this TCR beta chain was determined in a study of blood T cell repertoires in COVID-19. TCRdb's table, derived via immunoSEQ multiplex PCR, lists solely in-frame clones and lacks some. The sample lists 250,000 to 300,000 clones, roughly nine tenths occurring once. Germline values: CDR1 SQVTM, CDR2 ANQGSEA. Trimming removed 4 bases at V and 3 bases at J, with 13 bases between. CDR3 length equals 13 residues. The clonotype was recovered from a man aged 50-60 years with acute or convalescent COVID-19. This chain connects TRBV29-1 to TRBJ2-7; D is undetermined. Material for sequencing was peripheral blood. CDR3: CSVATLRGYEQYF. The DNA of the CDR3 is TGCAGCGTTGCGACTCTCAGAGGCTACGAGCAGTACTTC.